The 15 T cell receptor beta chains below were found in one sample sequenced in a study of shared clonotypes between healthy human individuals. Generated by immunoSEQ multiplex PCR, the TCRdb table keeps only in-frame clones and is missing some. Of around 510,000 clones listed, 90% to 96% are singletons. The material sequenced was naive CD4+ T cells sorted from blood. Subset denoted: CD45RA+ positively selected. The source of these receptors is a woman aged 25 to 39 in good health.

This rearrangement joins TRBV28 to TRBJ1-3, with D unresolved. This CDR3 has 16 amino acids. CDR1 MDHEN and CDR2 SYDVKM come from the germline V gene. V lost 1 base to trimming and J lost 9 bases, with 19 bases between them. The CDR3: CASSLLGWVATGTIYF. The DNA for the CDR3 is TGTGCCAGCAGTTTATTAGGTTGGGTCGCCACCGGCACCATATATTTT. The whole variable domain, filled in from reference TRBV28 and TRBJ1-3, reads DVKVTQSSRYLVKRTGEKVFLECVQDMDHENMFWYRQDPGLGLRLIYFSYDVKMKEKGDIPEGYSVSREKKERFSLILESASTNQTSMYLCASSLLGWVATGTIYFGEGSWLTVV.

This chain links TRBV7-3 with TRBJ2-2; 7 bases map to TRBD1. Germline CDR1 reads SGHTA; CDR2 reads FQGTGA. The V segment lost 5 bases and the J segment 6 bases; nucleotides outside the gene matches: 15. The CDR3 has 17 residues. CDR3 region: CASSRLRGTSGAGELFF. The DNA for the CDR3 is TGTGCCAGCAGCCGCCTCAGGGGGACAAGTGGGGCCGGGGAGCTGTTTTTT.

The genes are TRBV6-6 and TRBJ2-7; D tentatively reads TRBD1 or TRBD2 (5 bases each). The CDR3 spans 13 residues. Germline assignment: CDR1 MNHNY and CDR2 SVGAGI (reference sequence). V was trimmed by 7 bases and J by 6 bases, leaving 16 bases between them. The CDR3 protein is CASTLGPGPEQYF. In DNA, the CDR3 is TGTGCCAGCACCCTGGGACCAGGCCCCGAGCAGTACTTC.

This chain joins TRBV9 and TRBJ2-1, with 7 bases aligning to TRBD2. Trimming took 4 bases from V and 6 from J; bases not matched to a gene: 10. Germline V gene data show CDR1 as SGDLS and CDR2 as YYNGEE. The CDR3 spans 15 residues. CDR3: CASSPRPSGLNEQFF. The CDR3, as DNA: TGTGCCAGCAGCCCACGACCTAGCGGACTCAATGAGCAGTTCTTC.

The J gene is TRBJ2-7, the V gene TRBV6-1; unclear D gene. The length of the CDR3 is 14 residues. CDR1 and CDR2 from the germline V gene are MNHNS and SASEGT. V lost 2 bases and J 3 bases, leaving 11 bases between the germline ends. CDR3 sequence reads: CASSETAAIYEQYF. The CDR3 region has the DNA TGTGCCAGCAGTGAAACCGCTGCAATCTACGAGCAGTACTTC.

Worth noting for this clone: Other DNA sequences within the sample encode an identical CDR3. This chain connects TRBV5-8 to TRBJ2-7; D not resolved. CDR1 and CDR2 (germline): SGHTS, YDEGEE. This CDR3 spans 12 amino acids. Trimming took off 1 base at V and 0 bases at J, with 2 bases between the two ends. The CDR3 sequence is CASSLSSYEQYF. CDR3 sequence (DNA): TGTGCCAGCAGCTTGAGCTCCTACGAGCAGTACTTC.

This chain's CDR3 is CASSRQGPGSPLHF. In nucleotides, the CDR3 is TGTGCCAGCAGTAGACAGGGTCCCGGTTCACCCCTCCACTTT. The J gene is TRBJ1-6, the V gene TRBV2, with TRBD1 matching 7 bases. This CDR3 is 14 amino acids long. Germline assignment: CDR1 SNHLY and CDR2 FYNNEI. Losses at the gene ends were 5 bases for V and 9 bases for J; bases not matched to a gene: 7.

This rearrangement joins TRBV7-9 to TRBJ1-1; D not certain. The ends were cut back, 7 bases at V and 1 base at J, with 10 bases in the middle. Per germline, CDR1 SEHNR and CDR2 FQNEAQ (reference sequence). The CDR3 length is 13 residues. CDR3 bases: TGTGCCAGCATCGTCATAACGAACACTGAAGCTTTCTTT. Its translation is CASIVITNTEAFF. The full variable domain, rest sourced from reference TRBV7-9 and TRBJ1-1, is DTGVSQNPRHKITKRGQNVTFRCDPISEHNRLYWYRQTLGQGPEFLTYFQNEAQLEKSRLLSDRFSAERPKGSFSTLEIQRTEQGDSAMYLCASIVITNTEAFFGQGTRLTVV.

The rearrangement links TRBV19 to TRBJ1-2; TRBD1 agrees at 8 bases. V shed 6 bases, J shed 4 bases, and the junction held 1 base outside the gene matches. Germline V gene lookup returns CDR1 LNHDA and CDR2 SQIVND (reference sequence). The CDR3 is 12 amino acids. CDR3 residues: CASRDRAYGYTF. The CDR3, as DNA: TGTGCCAGTAGGGACAGGGCCTATGGCTACACCTTC.

The chain joins TRBV5-5 to TRBJ2-7; 7 positions agree with TRBD2. V gave up 0 bases and J gave up 7 bases; unmatched junction bases: 13. This CDR3 is built from 16 residues. Germline V gene data show CDR1 as SGHKS and CDR2 as YYEKEE (reference sequence). The DNA of the CDR3 is TGTGCCAGCAGCTTGGCCTGGGGGGAGGGCCCCGGGGAGCAGTACTTC. Protein sequence: CASSLAWGEGPGEQYF.

The chain links TRBV2 to TRBJ2-1; no reliable D call. CDR1 and CDR2 from the germline V gene are SNHLY and FYNNEI. CDR3 length: 14 residues. Trimming removed 6 bases at V and 0 bases at J, with 9 bases between. The CDR3: CASRVAGSYNEQFF. The DNA of the CDR3 is TGTGCCAGCAGGGTAGCAGGCTCCTACAATGAGCAGTTCTTC.

J is TRBJ1-2 and V is TRBV27; D call uncertain. Germline CDR1 and CDR2: MNHEY and SMNVEV (reference sequence). The length of the CDR3 is 14 residues. Trimming left V 4 bases short and J 3 bases short, with 12 bases between. The CDR3 DNA sequence: TGTGCCAGCAGTTCGGGTAGTTTGCACTATGGCTACACCTTC. Protein product: CASSSGSLHYGYTF.

This rearrangement joins TRBV6-1 to TRBJ2-5, with D unclear. Germline CDR1 is MNHNS and CDR2 is SASEGT. V lost 5 bases and J 5 bases, leaving 3 bases between the germline ends. This CDR3 has 10 residues. CDR3 nucleotide sequence: TGTGCCAGCAGTCGTGAGACCCAGTACTTC. This encodes CASSRETQYF.

The chain couples TRBV2 to TRBJ2-7; no clear D. Germline assignment: CDR1 SNHLY and CDR2 FYNNEI. This CDR3 comprises 15 residues. V lost 4 bases, J lost 2 bases, and 15 bases lay in between. The CDR3 spells CASSVRQVVTYEQYF. CDR3 nucleotides: TGTGCCAGCAGTGTCCGGCAGGTGGTAACCTACGAGCAGTACTTC. The full variable domain, its missing parts supplied by reference TRBV2 and TRBJ2-7, is EPEVTQTPSHQVTQMGQEVILRCVPISNHLYFYWYRQILGQKVEFLVSFYNNEISEKSEIFDDQFSVERPDGSNFTLKIRSTKLEDSAMYFCASSVRQVVTYEQYFGPGTRLTVT.

V gene TRBV29-1 combines with J gene TRBJ2-7; D is unclear. Per germline, CDR1 SQVTM and CDR2 ANQGSEA. Deletions cut 4 bases from V and 3 bases from J, with 7 bases between. CDR3 length: 11 residues. In DNA, the CDR3 is TGCAGCGTTGCCAGAAACTACGAGCAGTACTTC. Protein product: CSVARNYEQYF.